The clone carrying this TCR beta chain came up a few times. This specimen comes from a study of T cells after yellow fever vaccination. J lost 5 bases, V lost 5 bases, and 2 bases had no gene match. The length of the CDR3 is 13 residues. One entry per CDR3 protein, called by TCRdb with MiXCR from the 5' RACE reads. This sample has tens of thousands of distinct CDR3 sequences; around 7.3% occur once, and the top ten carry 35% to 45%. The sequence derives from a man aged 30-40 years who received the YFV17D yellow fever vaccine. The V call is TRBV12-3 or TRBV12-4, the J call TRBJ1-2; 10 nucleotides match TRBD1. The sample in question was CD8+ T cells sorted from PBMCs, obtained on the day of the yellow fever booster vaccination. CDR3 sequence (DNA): TGTGCCAGCAGTGAGGGACAGGGGTATGGCTACACCTTC. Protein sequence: CASSEGQGYGYTF.